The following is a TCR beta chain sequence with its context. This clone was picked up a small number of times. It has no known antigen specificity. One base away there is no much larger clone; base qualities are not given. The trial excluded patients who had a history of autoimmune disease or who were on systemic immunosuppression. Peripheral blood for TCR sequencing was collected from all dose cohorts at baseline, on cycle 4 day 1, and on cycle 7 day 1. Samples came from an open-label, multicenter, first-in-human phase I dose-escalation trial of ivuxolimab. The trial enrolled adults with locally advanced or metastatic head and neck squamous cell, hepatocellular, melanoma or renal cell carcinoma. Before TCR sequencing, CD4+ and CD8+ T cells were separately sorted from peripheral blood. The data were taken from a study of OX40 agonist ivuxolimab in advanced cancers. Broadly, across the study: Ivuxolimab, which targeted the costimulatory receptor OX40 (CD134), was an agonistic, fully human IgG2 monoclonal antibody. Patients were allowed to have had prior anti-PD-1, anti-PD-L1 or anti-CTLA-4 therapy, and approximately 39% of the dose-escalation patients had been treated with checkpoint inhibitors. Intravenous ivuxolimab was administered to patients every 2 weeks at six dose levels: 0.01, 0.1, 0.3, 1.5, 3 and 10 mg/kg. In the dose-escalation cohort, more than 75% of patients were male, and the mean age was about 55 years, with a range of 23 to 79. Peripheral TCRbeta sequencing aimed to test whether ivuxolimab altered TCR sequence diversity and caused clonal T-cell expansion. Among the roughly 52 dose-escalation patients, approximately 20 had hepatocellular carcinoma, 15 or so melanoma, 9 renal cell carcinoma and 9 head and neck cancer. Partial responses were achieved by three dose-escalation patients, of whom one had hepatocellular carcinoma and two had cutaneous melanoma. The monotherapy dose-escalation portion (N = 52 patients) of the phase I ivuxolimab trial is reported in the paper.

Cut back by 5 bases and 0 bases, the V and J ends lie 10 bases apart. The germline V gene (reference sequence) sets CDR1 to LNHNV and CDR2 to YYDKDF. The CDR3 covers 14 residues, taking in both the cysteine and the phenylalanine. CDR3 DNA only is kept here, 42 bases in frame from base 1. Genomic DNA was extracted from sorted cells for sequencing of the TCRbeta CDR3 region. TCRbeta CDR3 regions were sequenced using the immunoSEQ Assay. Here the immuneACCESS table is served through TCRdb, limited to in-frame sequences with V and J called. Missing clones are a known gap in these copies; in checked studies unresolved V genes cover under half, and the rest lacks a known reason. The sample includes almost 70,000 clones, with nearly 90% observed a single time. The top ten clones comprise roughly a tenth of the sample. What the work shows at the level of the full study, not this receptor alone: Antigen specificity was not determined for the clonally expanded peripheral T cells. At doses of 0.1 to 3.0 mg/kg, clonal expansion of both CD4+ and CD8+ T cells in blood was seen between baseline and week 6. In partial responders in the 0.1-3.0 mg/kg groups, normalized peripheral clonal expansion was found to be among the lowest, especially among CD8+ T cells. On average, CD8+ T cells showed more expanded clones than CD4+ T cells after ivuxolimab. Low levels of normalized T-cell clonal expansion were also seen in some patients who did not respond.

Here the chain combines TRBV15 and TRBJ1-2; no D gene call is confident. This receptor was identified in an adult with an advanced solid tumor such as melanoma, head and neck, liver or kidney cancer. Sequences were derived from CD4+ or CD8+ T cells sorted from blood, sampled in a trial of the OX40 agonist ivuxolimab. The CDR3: CATSGTRANYGYTF. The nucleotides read TGTGCCACCAGCGGAACTAGAGCTAACTATGGCTACACCTTC.